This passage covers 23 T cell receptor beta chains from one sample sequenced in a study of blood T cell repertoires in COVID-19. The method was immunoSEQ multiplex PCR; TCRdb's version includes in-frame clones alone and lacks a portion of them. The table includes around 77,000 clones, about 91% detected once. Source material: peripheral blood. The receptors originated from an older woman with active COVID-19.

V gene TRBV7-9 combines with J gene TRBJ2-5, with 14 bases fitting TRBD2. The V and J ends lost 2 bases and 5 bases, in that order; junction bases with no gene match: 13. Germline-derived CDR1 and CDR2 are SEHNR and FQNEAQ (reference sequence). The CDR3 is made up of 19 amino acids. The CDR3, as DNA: TGTGCCAGCAGCTTAAGGGCGGGGACGGGACTAGCGGGAGTGGAGACCCAGTACTTC. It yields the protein CASSLRAGTGLAGVETQYF. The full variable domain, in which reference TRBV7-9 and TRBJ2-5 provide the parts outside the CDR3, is DTGVSQNPRHKITKRGQNVTFRCDPISEHNRLYWYRQTLGQGPEFLTYFQNEAQLEKSRLLSDRFSAERPKGSFSTLEIQRTEQGDSAMYLCASSLRAGTGLAGVETQYFGPGTRLLVL.

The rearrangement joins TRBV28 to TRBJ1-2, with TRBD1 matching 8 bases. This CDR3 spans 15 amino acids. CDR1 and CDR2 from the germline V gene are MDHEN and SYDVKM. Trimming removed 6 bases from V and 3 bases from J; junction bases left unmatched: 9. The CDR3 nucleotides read TGTGCCAGCAGCACAGACAGGGGTTGGTACTATGGCTACACCTTC. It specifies CASSTDRGWYYGYTF.

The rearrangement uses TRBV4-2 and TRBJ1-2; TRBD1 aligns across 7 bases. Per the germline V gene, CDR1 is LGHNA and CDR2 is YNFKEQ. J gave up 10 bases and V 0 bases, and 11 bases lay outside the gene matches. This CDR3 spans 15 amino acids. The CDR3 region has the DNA TGTGCCAGCAGCCAAGATCAAGGAGACAGGGCGGCCTACACCTTC. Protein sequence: CASSQDQGDRAAYTF.

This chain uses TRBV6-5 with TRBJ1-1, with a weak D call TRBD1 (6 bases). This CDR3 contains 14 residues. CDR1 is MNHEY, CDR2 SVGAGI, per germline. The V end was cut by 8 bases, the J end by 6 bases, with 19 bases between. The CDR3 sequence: CASGGHLLIAEAFF. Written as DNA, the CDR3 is TGTGCCAGCGGGGGACACCTCCTTATCGCTGAAGCTTTCTTT.

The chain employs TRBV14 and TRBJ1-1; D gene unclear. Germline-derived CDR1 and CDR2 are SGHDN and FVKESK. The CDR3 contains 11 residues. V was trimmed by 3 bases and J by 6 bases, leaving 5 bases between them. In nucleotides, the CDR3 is TGTGCCAGCAGCCAGGCCCCTGAAGCTTTCTTT. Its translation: CASSQAPEAFF.

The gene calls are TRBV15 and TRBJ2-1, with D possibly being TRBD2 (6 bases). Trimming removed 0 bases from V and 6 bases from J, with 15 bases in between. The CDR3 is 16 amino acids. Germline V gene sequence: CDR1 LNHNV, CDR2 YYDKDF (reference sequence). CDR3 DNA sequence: TGTGCCACCAGCAGAGAAGGGTTACTAGCAGGCAATGAGCAGTTCTTC. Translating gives CATSREGLLAGNEQFF.

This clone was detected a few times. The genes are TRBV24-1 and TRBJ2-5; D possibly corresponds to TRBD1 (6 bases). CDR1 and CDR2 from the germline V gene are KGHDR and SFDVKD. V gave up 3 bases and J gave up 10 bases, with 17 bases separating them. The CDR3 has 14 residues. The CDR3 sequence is CATSDGGRRDDQYF. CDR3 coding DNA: TGTGCCACCAGTGATGGGGGCCGCAGGGATGACCAGTACTTC.

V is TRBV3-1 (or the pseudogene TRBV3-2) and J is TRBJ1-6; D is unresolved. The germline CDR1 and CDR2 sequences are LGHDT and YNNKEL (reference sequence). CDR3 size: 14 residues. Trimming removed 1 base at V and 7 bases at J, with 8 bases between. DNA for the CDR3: TGTGCCAGCAGCCAAGGGCAGTCAAATTCACCCCTCCACTTT. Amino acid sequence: CASSQGQSNSPLHF.

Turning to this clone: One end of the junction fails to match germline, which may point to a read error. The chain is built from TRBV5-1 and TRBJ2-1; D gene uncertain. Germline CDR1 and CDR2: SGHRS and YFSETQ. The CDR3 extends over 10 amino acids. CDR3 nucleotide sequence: TGCGCCAGAAGCTCGGATGAGCAGTTCTTC. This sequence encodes CARSSDEQFF.

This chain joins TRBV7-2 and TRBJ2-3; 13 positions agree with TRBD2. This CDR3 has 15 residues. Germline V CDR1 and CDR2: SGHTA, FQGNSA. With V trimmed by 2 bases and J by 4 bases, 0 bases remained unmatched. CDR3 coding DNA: TGTGCCAGCAGCTTAACTAGCGGGAGGGCAGATACGCAGTATTTT. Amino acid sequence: CASSLTSGRADTQYF.

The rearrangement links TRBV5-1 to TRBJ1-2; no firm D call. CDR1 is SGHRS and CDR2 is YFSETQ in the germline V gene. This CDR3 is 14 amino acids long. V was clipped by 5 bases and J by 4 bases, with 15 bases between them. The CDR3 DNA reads TGCGCCAGCAGTCTGACCAGCGTTGGCTATGGCTACACCTTC. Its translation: CASSLTSVGYGYTF.

The CDR3 bases are TGTGCCAGCAGTTTGAGAGGGTCAACTAATGAAAAACTGTTTTTT. Translating gives CASSLRGSTNEKLFF. This chain uses TRBV27 with TRBJ1-4; D is ambiguous. CDR1 is MNHEY, CDR2 SMNVEV, per germline (reference sequence). CDR3 length: 15 residues. Trimming shortened V by 3 bases and J by 0 bases, and 8 bases separated the two germline ends.

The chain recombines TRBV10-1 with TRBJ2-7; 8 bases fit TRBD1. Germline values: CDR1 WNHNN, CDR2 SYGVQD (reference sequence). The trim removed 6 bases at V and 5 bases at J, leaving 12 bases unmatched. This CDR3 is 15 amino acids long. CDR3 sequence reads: CASRGAGGKRDEQYF. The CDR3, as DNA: TGCGCCAGCAGAGGCGCAGGGGGCAAGAGAGACGAGCAGTACTTC.

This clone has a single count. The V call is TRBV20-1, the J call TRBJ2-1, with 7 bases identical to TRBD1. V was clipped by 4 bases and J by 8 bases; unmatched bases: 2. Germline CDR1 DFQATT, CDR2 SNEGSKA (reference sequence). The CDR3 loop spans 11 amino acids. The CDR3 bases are TGCAGTGCTACCCAGGGGGATGAGCAGTTCTTC. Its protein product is CSATQGDEQFF.

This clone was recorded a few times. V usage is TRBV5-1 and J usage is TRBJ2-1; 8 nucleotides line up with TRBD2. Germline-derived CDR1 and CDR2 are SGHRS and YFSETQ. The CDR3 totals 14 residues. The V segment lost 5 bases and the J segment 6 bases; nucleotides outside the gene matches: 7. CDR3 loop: CASRRAGGSNEQFF. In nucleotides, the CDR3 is TGCGCCAGCAGACGGGCGGGAGGAAGCAATGAGCAGTTCTTC.

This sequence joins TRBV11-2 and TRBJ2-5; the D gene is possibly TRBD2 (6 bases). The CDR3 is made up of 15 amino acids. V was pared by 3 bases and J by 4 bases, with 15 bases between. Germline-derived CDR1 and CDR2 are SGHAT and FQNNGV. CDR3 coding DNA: TGTGCCAGCAGCTTCACGACCGTGGGAGGAGAGACCCAGTACTTC. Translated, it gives CASSFTTVGGETQYF.

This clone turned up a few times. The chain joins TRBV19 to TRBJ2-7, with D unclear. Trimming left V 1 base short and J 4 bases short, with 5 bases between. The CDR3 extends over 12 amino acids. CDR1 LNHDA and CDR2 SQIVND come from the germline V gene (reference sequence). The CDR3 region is CASSIAGYEQYF. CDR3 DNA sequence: TGTGCCAGTAGTATAGCCGGGTACGAGCAGTACTTC.

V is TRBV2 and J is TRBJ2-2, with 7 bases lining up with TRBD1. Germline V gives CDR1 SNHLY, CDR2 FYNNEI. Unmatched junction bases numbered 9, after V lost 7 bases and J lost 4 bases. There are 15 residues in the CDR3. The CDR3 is CASTLDRSITGELFF. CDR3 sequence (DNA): TGTGCCAGCACCCTGGACAGGAGCATCACCGGGGAGCTGTTTTTT.

Here the CDR3 reads CAISKGTGRDYGYTF. CDR3 nucleotides: TGTGCCATCAGTAAAGGGACAGGGAGGGACTATGGCTACACCTTC. The chain uses TRBV10-3 and TRBJ1-2, with 9 bases identical to TRBD1. Germline CDR1 is ENHRY and CDR2 is SYGVKD. With V trimmed by 5 bases and J by 3 bases, 7 bases remained unmatched. CDR3 length: 15 residues.

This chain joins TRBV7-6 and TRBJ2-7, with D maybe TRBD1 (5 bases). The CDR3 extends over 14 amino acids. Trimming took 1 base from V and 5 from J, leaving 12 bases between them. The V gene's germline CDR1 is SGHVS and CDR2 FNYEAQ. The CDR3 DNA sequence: TGTGCCAGCAGCTTAGGGGGCAGTTTCCACGAGCAGTACTTC. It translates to CASSLGGSFHEQYF.

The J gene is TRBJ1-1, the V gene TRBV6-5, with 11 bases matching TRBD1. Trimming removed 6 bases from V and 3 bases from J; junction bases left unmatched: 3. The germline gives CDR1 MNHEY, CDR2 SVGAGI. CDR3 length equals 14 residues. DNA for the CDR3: TGTGCCAGCAGCAGGGGACAGGGGGACACTGAAGCTTTCTTT. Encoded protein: CASSRGQGDTEAFF.

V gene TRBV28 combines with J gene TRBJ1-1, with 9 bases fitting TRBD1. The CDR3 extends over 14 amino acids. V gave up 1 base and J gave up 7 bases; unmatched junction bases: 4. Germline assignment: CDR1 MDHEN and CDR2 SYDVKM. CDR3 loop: CASSLLQGAFEAFF. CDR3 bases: TGTGCCAGCAGTTTATTACAGGGGGCATTTGAAGCTTTCTTT.

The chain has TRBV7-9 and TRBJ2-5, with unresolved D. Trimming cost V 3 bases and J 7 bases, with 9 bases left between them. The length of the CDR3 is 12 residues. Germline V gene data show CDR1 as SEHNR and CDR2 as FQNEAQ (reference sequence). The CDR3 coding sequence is TGTGCCAGCAGCTTTCGGAGTACGACCCAGTACTTC. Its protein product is CASSFRSTTQYF.